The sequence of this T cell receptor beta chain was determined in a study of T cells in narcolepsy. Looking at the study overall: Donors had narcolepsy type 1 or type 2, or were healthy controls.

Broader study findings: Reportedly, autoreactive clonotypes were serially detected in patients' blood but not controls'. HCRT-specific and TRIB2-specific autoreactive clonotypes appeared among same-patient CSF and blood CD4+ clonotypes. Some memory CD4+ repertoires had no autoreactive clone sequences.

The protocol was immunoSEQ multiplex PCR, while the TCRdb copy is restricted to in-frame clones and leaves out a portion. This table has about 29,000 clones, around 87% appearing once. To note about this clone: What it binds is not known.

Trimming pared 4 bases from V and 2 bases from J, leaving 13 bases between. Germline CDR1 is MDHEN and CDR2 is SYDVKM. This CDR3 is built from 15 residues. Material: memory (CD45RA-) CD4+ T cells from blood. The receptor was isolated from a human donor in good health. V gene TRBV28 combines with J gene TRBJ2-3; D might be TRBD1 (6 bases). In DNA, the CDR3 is TGTGCCAGCAGTTCCGGGACAACCATCACAGATACGCAGTATTTT. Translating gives CASSSGTTITDTQYF.